This TCR beta chain was obtained from a study of control samples from healthy donors and cancer patients. Here immunoSEQ multiplex PCR was the method, and the copy in TCRdb shows in-frame clones only, minus some. Altogether about 51,000 clones are present, roughly 90% being singletons, with the ten largest covering about 40%. Germline CDR1 is MGHRA and CDR2 is YSYEKL. Trimming took 4 bases from V and 8 from J, leaving 11 bases between them. This CDR3 is 13 amino acids long. This TCR was recovered from a man aged 50 to 60 with head and neck cancer. The specimen sequenced was PBMCs. The genes are TRBV4-1 and TRBJ1-4; D remains unclear. This chain's CDR3 is CASSPLWREKLFF. CDR3 DNA sequence: TGCGCCAGCAGCCCGCTATGGAGGGAAAAACTGTTTTTT.